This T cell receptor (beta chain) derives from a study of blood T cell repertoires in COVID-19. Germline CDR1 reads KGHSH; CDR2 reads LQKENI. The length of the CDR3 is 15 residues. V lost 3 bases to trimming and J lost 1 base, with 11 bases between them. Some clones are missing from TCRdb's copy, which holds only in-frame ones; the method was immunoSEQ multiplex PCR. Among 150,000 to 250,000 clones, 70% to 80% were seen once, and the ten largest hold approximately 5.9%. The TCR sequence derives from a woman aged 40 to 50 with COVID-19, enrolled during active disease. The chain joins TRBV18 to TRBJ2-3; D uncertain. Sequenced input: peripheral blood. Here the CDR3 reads CASSPKQSGTDTQYF. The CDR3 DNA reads TGTGCCAGCTCACCTAAACAGTCGGGCACAGATACGCAGTATTTT.